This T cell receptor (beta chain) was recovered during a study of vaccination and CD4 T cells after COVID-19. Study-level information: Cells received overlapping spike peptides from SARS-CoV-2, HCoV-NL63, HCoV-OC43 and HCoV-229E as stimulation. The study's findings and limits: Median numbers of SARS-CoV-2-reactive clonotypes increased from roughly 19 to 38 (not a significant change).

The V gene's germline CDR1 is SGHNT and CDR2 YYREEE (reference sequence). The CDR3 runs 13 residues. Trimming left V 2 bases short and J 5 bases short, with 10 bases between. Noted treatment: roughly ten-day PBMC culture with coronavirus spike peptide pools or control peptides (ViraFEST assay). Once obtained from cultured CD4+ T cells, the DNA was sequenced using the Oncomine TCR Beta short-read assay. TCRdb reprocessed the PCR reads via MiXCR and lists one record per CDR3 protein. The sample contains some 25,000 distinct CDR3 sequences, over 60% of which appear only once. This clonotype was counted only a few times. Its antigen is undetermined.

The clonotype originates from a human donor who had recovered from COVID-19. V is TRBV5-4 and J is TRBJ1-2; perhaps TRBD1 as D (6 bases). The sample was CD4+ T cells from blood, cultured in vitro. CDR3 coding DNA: TGTGCCAGCAGCTTCGGACAGAGGTATGGCTACACCTTC. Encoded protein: CASSFGQRYGYTF.